Listed below are T cell receptor beta chains from one sample, sequenced in a study of neurological immune-mediated disorders. TCRdb ran MiXCR on the 5' RACE reads and lists one entry per CDR3 protein. Of more than 60,000 distinct CDR3 sequences detected, approximately 3.7% appear once; the ten largest clones hold roughly 2.3%. Sequenced input: PBMCs. Receptors were obtained from a woman between 50 and 59 years old with multiple sclerosis. Both conserved end residues are trimmed from each CDR3.

V	J	CDR3
TRBV20-1	TRBJ2-3	SASQGVTDTQY
TRBV3-1	TRBJ1-6	ASSLRQGDSPLH
TRBV27	TRBJ2-7	ASSFGLADSYEQY
TRBV5-1	TRBJ1-2	ASSPPGQGPSGYT
TRBV27	TRBJ2-4	ASATLGPALAKNIQY
TRBV20-1	TRBJ2-7	SARDLSGGYEQY
TRBV5-1	TRBJ2-6	ASSVQVSGANVLT
TRBV5-6	TRBJ1-4	ASSVRGRSEKLF
TRBV6-2/TRBV6-3	TRBJ2-1	ASKGLAWHEQF
TRBV5-1	TRBJ2-5	ASSLGSQETQY
TRBV7-9	TRBJ1-4	ASSLGNRMI
TRBV24-1	TRBJ2-2	ATSDYSGRGNGELF
TRBV3-1	TRBJ2-1	ASSQGVAGDYNEQF
TRBV7-2	TRBJ2-5	ASSGDRAKTQY
TRBV7-6	TRBJ2-3	ASSPSFSGVDTQY
TRBV24-1	TRBJ2-1	ATSPHEGHWEQF
TRBV7-9	TRBJ2-1	ASSSTSGREPSSYNEQF